This T cell receptor beta chain was retrieved from a study of T cell responses to AZD1222 COVID-19 vaccine. This table comes from immunoSEQ multiplex PCR, and its TCRdb copy is limited to in-frame clones, with some not included. The sample records about 120,000 clones, more than 85% being singletons. General study findings and limits: Donors were largely white British and mainly female; clonal diversity was possibly underestimated. Repertoires in all cases were sampled only once the peak T cell response had passed. Reports indicate that nearly half of spike-specific TCRs are directed at unmutated variant regions. Baseline seropositivity occurred in only six AZD1222 recipients.

Points on this clone: Its antigen is unknown.

This CDR3 spans 13 amino acids. The ends lost 6 bases at V and 4 bases at J; junction bases unmatched: 3. Germline V CDR1 and CDR2: MDHEN, SYDVKM. The TCR sequence derives from an adult in good health. V and J are TRBV28 and TRBJ1-5, with 7 nucleotides matching TRBD1. Sequenced here: peripheral blood, sampled on day 0 of AZD1222 vaccination. The CDR3 nucleotides are TGTGCCAGCAGCCAGGGGGGGAATCAGCCCCAGCATTTT. This codes for CASSQGGNQPQHF.